This T cell receptor beta chain was sequenced in a study of control samples from healthy donors and cancer patients. The CDR3 has 15 residues. Germline assignment: CDR1 SGHTA and CDR2 FQGNSA. With 3 bases clipped from V and 5 bases from J, the junction kept 7 bases outside the gene matches. TCRdb keeps only in-frame clones here, not all; method: immunoSEQ multiplex PCR. The sample has tens of thousands of clones; 75% to 85% are singletons. Sequencing was performed on blood. The clonotype comes from a man aged 55 to 70 in good health. The chain carries TRBV7-2 and TRBJ2-3; 8 bases map to TRBD2. The DNA of the CDR3 is TGTGCCAGCAGCTTTCCTAGCGGGCTACGAGATACGCAGTATTTT. Protein: CASSFPSGLRDTQYF.